Listed below are T cell receptor beta chains from one sample, sequenced in a study of tumor-infiltrating T cells and Merkel cell polyomavirus. Using immunoSEQ multiplex PCR, the repertoire was profiled, and TCRdb retains in-frame clones only, with some absent. The data contain 20,000 to 25,000 clones, 70% to 90% of them singletons. Specimen: lymph node tissue. These receptors originate from a man aged 50 or older with Merkel cell carcinoma. CDR3s include the opening cysteine and the closing phenylalanine or tryptophan. D genes are given only for firm matches. Size is omitted from some rows. Given values are once, few, many or a class for expanded clones.

d_gene	abundance	v_gene	j_gene	CDR3nt	CDR3aa
NA	NA	TRBV7-9	TRBJ1-2	TGTGCCAGCAGCTTAAGTGGACTAATTTATGGCTACACCTTC	CASSLSGLIYGYTF
TRBD1	NA	TRBV7-8	TRBJ2-5	TGTGCCAGCAGCACGCCGACAGGGGTTGGAGAGACCCAGTACTTC	CASSTPTGVGETQYF
TRBD1	NA	TRBV25-1	TRBJ2-2	TGTGCCAGCAGTGCGGGACAGTTCACCGGGGAGCTGTTTTTT	CASSAGQFTGELFF
TRBD2	NA	TRBV7-8	TRBJ2-7	TGTGCCAGCAGTTATAGCGGGGGGGGCTACGAGCAGTACTTC	CASSYSGGGYEQYF
TRBD1	NA	TRBV29-1	TRBJ2-7	TGCAGCGTGGGACAGGGGCCTAACTACGAGCAGTACTTC	CSVGQGPNYEQYF
TRBD2	NA	TRBV6-1	TRBJ2-5	TGTGCCAGCGGGAGCGGGGGGCAAGAGACCCAGTACTTC	CASGSGGQETQYF
NA	NA	TRBV6-5	TRBJ2-7	TGTGCCAGCAGTTACGCTCAGGGGCCCACGGGAGAGCAGTACTTC	CASSYAQGPTGEQYF
NA	NA	TRBV4-3	TRBJ2-3	TGCGCCAGCAGCCAAGATCCCCTAGTTGCAGATACGCAGTATTTT	CASSQDPLVADTQYF
NA	NA	TRBV28	TRBJ2-3	TGTGCCAGCAGTTTAGCGGGGCCGGGCACAGATACGCAGTATTTT	CASSLAGPGTDTQYF
NA	NA	TRBV18	TRBJ2-5	TGTGCCAGCTCACCAACCGCGGAGACCCAGTACTTC	CASSPTAETQYF
TRBD2	NA	TRBV7-6	TRBJ2-3	TGTGCCAGCAGCTCTAAGCGGGAGGGGACAGATACGCAGTATTTT	CASSSKREGTDTQYF
NA	NA	TRBV9	TRBJ2-7	TGTGCCAGCAGCGTACAGGGGTACCCTTCCTACGAGCAGTACTTC	CASSVQGYPSYEQYF
NA	once	TRBV9	TRBJ1-2	TGTGCCAGCAGCGTGGGTACGGGGAATCCTTCATATGGCTACACCTTC	CASSVGTGNPSYGYTF
NA	NA	TRBV15	TRBJ2-5	TGTGCCACCAGCAGAGAACTCTCGGATTTGGAGGAGACCCAGTACTTC	CATSRELSDLEETQYF
NA	few	TRBV5-6	TRBJ1-2	TGTGCCAGCAGCTTGGGTGGAGGGAACTATGGCTACACCTTC	CASSLGGGNYGYTF
NA	NA	TRBV18	TRBJ2-2	TGTGCCAGCTCACCGGAACAGTTTGGCACCGGGGAGCTGTTTTTT	CASSPEQFGTGELFF
NA	once	TRBV28	TRBJ2-6	TGTGCCAGCAGACCCTACTCTGGGGCCAACGTCCTGACTTTC	CASRPYSGANVLTF
NA	few	TRBV7-9	TRBJ2-6	TGTGCCAGCAGCTCCGGCAGGGACTCTGGGGCCAACGTCCTGACTTTC	CASSSGRDSGANVLTF
NA	NA	TRBV2	TRBJ2-6	TGTGCCAGCACAGAAGACAGCTTCTCTGGGGCCAACGTCCTGACTTTC	CASTEDSFSGANVLTF
NA	NA	TRBV6-6	TRBJ1-3	TGTGCCAGCAGACCCCCGACAGGCTCTGGAAACACCATATATTTT	CASRPPTGSGNTIYF
TRBD2	NA	TRBV11-2	TRBJ2-3	TGTGCCAGCAGCCTCGGACTAGCGGGAGGATTAGGTGGGACAGATACGCAGTATTTT	CASSLGLAGGLGGTDTQYF
NA	NA	TRBV5-4	TRBJ1-1	TGTGCCAGCAGCTCGGCCCCCGGGGAGGACACTGAAGCTTTCTTT	CASSSAPGEDTEAFF
NA	NA	TRBV7-2	TRBJ2-3	TGTGCCAGCAGCACGGCAGGGGGCACAGATACGCAGTATTTT	CASSTAGGTDTQYF
TRBD1	NA	TRBV2	TRBJ1-2	TGTGCCAGCAGCGTAACCGGGACAGGGAACTATGGCTACACCTTC	CASSVTGTGNYGYTF
TRBD2	NA	TRBV5-1	TRBJ2-1	TGCGCCAGCAGCTGGGGGGGACGCCGGGTCTACAATGAGCAGTTCTTC	CASSWGGRRVYNEQFF
NA	NA	TRBV6-1	TRBJ2-1	TGTGCCAGCAGTGAACCTAGTGTGGGGAGACGCAATGAGCAGTTCTTC	CASSEPSVGRRNEQFF
NA	NA	TRBV6-1	TRBJ2-1	TGTGCCAGCAGTGACGCTACCGGGAGCTCCTACAATGAGCAGTTCTTC	CASSDATGSSYNEQFF
NA	NA	TRBV11-2	TRBJ2-5	TGTGCCAGCAGCTCAGGGCACCAAGAGACCCAGTACTTC	CASSSGHQETQYF
NA	NA	TRBV10-1	TRBJ1-1	TGCGCCAGCAGTGATTTGTGCGGCACAGGCTTGTGGAACACTGAAGCTTTCTTT	CASSDLCGTGLWNTEAFF
NA	NA	TRBV30	TRBJ2-1	TGTGCCTGGAGTGTAAGCTATGAGCAGTTCTTC	CAWSVSYEQFF
TRBD1	NA	TRBV7-3	TRBJ2-7	TGTGCCAGCAGCCCGGGGACAGGGGGCTACGAGCAGTACTTC	CASSPGTGGYEQYF
TRBD1	NA	TRBV11-2	TRBJ2-7	TGTGCCAGCAGCTATACAGGGGTTGGGATCGGGTCGAACGAGCAGTACTTC	CASSYTGVGIGSNEQYF
TRBD2	NA	TRBV27	TRBJ2-1	TGTGCCAGCAGTTTACCCGAGGGACTAGCGGGAGTGAATGAGCAGTTCTTC	CASSLPEGLAGVNEQFF
NA	NA	TRBV7-6	TRBJ2-1	TGTGTCAGCAGCTTAGGACGCGGGGCGTTAACCTACAATGAGCAGTTCTTC	CVSSLGRGALTYNEQFF
TRBD1	NA	TRBV5-1	TRBJ2-3	TGCGCCAGCAGCTTGGGGACAGGGAGCGGTACGCAGTATTTT	CASSLGTGSGTQYF
NA	NA	TRBV7-8	TRBJ2-7	TGTGCCAGCAGCTCCCTTGCCAGCTACGAGCAGTACTTC	CASSSLASYEQYF
TRBD2	NA	TRBV10-1	TRBJ2-1	TGCGCCAGCAGCGGGACTAGCGGGACCTACAATGAGCAGTTCTTC	CASSGTSGTYNEQFF
NA	NA	TRBV27	TRBJ2-7	TGTGCCAGCAGTTTAAAAAGCGACTACGAGCAGTACTTC	CASSLKSDYEQYF
NA	NA	TRBV18	TRBJ1-2	TGTGCCAGCCCACCTGAAGGCAGGGGAGTCTATGGCTACACCTTC	CASPPEGRGVYGYTF
TRBD1	NA	TRBV28	TRBJ2-5	TGTGCCAGCAGTTTGAACAGGGGGCGAGAGACCCAGTACTTC	CASSLNRGRETQYF
NA	NA	TRBV28	TRBJ2-7	TGTGCCAGCAGTTTTAAGGACTTAATAGCCTACGAGCAGTACTTC	CASSFKDLIAYEQYF
NA	NA	TRBV6-1	TRBJ1-5	TGTGCCAGCAGCCCCGGCGGGGCCCGCGGGGCCCAGCATTTT	CASSPGGARGAQHF
NA	NA	TRBV7-9	TRBJ2-3	TGTGCCAGCAGTAACCCGAGTGTCCCCAGCACAGATACGCAGTATTTT	CASSNPSVPSTDTQYF
NA	NA	TRBV28	TRBJ1-2	TGTGCCAGCAGTTTCCTCTCCGACATCCCTGGCTACACCTTC	CASSFLSDIPGYTF
NA	NA	TRBV5-1	TRBJ1-5	TGCGCCAGCAGCGCCGCCGGGGGTAGCAATCAGCCCCAGCATTTT	CASSAAGGSNQPQHF
NA	NA	TRBV4-3	TRBJ1-5	TGCGCCAGCAGCCAGGATAAGGACTCCGGACAGCCCCAGCATTTT	CASSQDKDSGQPQHF
TRBD2	NA	TRBV11-2	TRBJ2-1	TGTGCCAGCACCATCGGACTAGCGGGAAGTGTTGAGCAGTTCTTC	CASTIGLAGSVEQFF
TRBD1	NA	TRBV6-6	TRBJ2-1	TGTGCCAGCAGTCAATCCGGGACAGCTTACAATGAGCAGTTCTTC	CASSQSGTAYNEQFF
NA	once	TRBV21-1	TRBJ2-7	TGTGCCAGCAGCCAAGACAGGGGGCGGTTGTACGAGCAGTACTTC	CASSQDRGRLYEQYF
TRBD2	once	TRBV7-9	TRBJ2-1	TGTGCCAGCAGCCGACGGGAGGATGGGACGCATGAGCAGTTCTTC	CASSRREDGTHEQFF